One and the same sample provided the 11 T cell receptor beta chains below, sequenced in a study of T cell responses to AZD1222 COVID-19 vaccine. This table comes from immunoSEQ multiplex PCR, and its TCRdb copy is limited to in-frame clones, with some not included. Of approximately 130,000 clones listed, 91% were seen once; the top ten hold roughly 5.7%. The sequencing used peripheral blood, collected on day 0 of AZD1222 vaccination. The receptors come from an adult in good health.

The V gene is TRBV2, the J gene TRBJ1-2; D is possibly TRBD1 (5 bases). Trimming left V 8 bases short and J 4 bases short, with 17 bases between. Germline CDR1 SNHLY, CDR2 FYNNEI. The CDR3 sequence is 14 residues long. The DNA of the CDR3 is TGTGCCAGCCGGGGGGACGGGGAAGCCTATGGCTACACCTTC. Translated: CASRGDGEAYGYTF.

The chain links TRBV19 to TRBJ2-1; a weak D match, TRBD2 (6 bases). The CDR3 has 13 amino acids. V lost 9 bases and J lost 3, with 12 bases in between. Germline CDR1 reads LNHDA; CDR2 reads SQIVND (reference sequence). The CDR3 reads CASTEEGYNEQFF. CDR3 nucleotide sequence: TGTGCCAGCACCGAGGAGGGCTACAATGAGCAGTTCTTC. The variable domain in full, completed from reference TRBV19 and TRBJ2-1, reads DGGITQSPKYLFRKEGQNVTLSCEQNLNHDAMYWYRQDPGQGLRLIYYSQIVNDFQKGDIAEGYSVSREKKESFPLTVTSAQKNPTAFYLCASTEEGYNEQFFGPGTRLTVL.

In its sample, this clone was seen once. This sequence joins TRBV2 and TRBJ1-2; D might be TRBD1 (5 bases). Germline values: CDR1 SNHLY, CDR2 FYNNEI. V was trimmed by 8 bases and J by 0 bases, leaving 10 bases between them. The CDR3 has 13 amino acids. CDR3 residues: CASFGGPNYGYTF. CDR3 bases: TGTGCCAGCTTTGGGGGACCTAACTATGGCTACACCTTC. Complete variable domain (other parts from reference TRBV2 and TRBJ1-2): EPEVTQTPSHQVTQMGQEVILRCVPISNHLYFYWYRQILGQKVEFLVSFYNNEISEKSEIFDDQFSVERPDGSNFTLKIRSTKLEDSAMYFCASFGGPNYGYTFGSGTRLTVV.

The V and J genes are TRBV19 and TRBJ1-3, with a weak D call TRBD1 (5 bases). V was pared by 3 bases and J by 0 bases, with 9 bases between. The CDR3 contains 15 residues. Germline CDR1 reads LNHDA; CDR2 reads SQIVND (reference sequence). CDR3 sequence (DNA): TGTGCCAGTAGTATCAACAGGAGCTCTGGAAACACCATATATTTT. It yields the protein CASSINRSSGNTIYF.

This chain joins TRBV28 and TRBJ1-3; a possible D gene is TRBD1 (6 bases). Trimming left V 7 bases short and J 1 base short, with 14 bases between. The CDR3 extends over 15 amino acids. Germline loops: CDR1 MDHEN, CDR2 SYDVKM. The CDR3 region has the DNA TGTGCCAGCATCAAGACAGGCTTTTCTGGAAACACCATATATTTT. It translates to CASIKTGFSGNTIYF.

The chain is built from TRBV27 and TRBJ2-1, with D possibly matching TRBD1 (5 bases). This CDR3 has 13 amino acids. The germline V gene has CDR1 MNHEY and CDR2 SMNVEV (reference sequence). V lost 2 bases to trimming and J lost 5 bases, with 7 bases between them. The CDR3 sequence is CASSLGADNEQFF. CDR3 DNA: TGTGCCAGCAGTTTAGGGGCGGACAATGAGCAGTTCTTC.

This CDR3 is CASSLLGRDTEAFF. The CDR3 DNA follows: TGCGCCAGCAGCTTGTTGGGACGAGATACTGAAGCTTTCTTT. The chain uses TRBV5-1 and TRBJ1-1; D is perhaps TRBD1 (5 bases). CDR3 length: 14 amino acids. Trimming removed 1 base at V and 5 bases at J, with 12 bases between. Looked up from germline, CDR1 is SGHRS and CDR2 is YFSETQ.

The chain is built from TRBV19 and TRBJ2-4; 11 nucleotides agree with TRBD2. The CDR3 runs to 13 residues. V was clipped by 3 bases and J by 15 bases; unmatched bases: 7. The germline V gene encodes CDR1 LNHDA and CDR2 SQIVND (reference sequence). CDR3 in DNA: TGTGCCAGTAGTATCTTAGCGGGAGGGCCGAGGTACTTC. This codes for CASSILAGGPRYF.

CDR3: CASSNPGQNSPLHF. CDR3 DNA sequence: TGTGCCAGCAGTAATCCGGGACAGAATTCACCCCTCCACTTT. The gene calls are TRBV27 and TRBJ1-6, with 7 bases lining up with TRBD1. The CDR3 sequence is 14 residues long. J was trimmed by 7 bases and V by 5 bases; bases with no gene match: 5. The germline CDR1 and CDR2 sequences are MNHEY and SMNVEV (reference sequence).

The DNA of the CDR3 is TGTGCCAGCAGCGAGGGTTTGCCTGGAAACACCATATATTTT. Translating gives CASSEGLPGNTIYF. The rearrangement uses TRBV2 and TRBJ1-3; D unresolved. Trimming pared 6 bases from V and 2 bases from J, leaving 11 bases between. The length of the CDR3 is 14 residues. Germline-derived CDR1 and CDR2 are SNHLY and FYNNEI.

This clone was seen once. This chain joins TRBV5-6 and TRBJ1-2; 7 bases map to TRBD1. The CDR3 length is 18 residues. The germline gives CDR1 SGHDT, CDR2 YYEEEE. V lost 4 bases to trimming and J lost 7 bases; unmatched junction nucleotides: 22. DNA for the CDR3: TGTGCCAGCAGCCCTCCACCGGGACAGCCAACGTGGGTAGTTGGCTACACCTTC. Protein sequence: CASSPPPGQPTWVVGYTF. The full variable domain, completed using reference TRBV5-6 and TRBJ1-2, is DAGVTQSPTHLIKTRGQQVTLRCSPKSGHDTVSWYQQALGQGPQFIFQYYEEEERQRGNFPDRFSGHQFPNYSSELNVNALLLGDSALYLCASSPPPGQPTWVVGYTFGSGTRLTVV.